This TCR beta chain was captured in a study of lymphopenia after photon versus proton radiotherapy. Some clones are missing from TCRdb's copy, which holds only in-frame ones; the method was immunoSEQ multiplex PCR. The sample lists over 20,000 clones; roughly 91% were seen once. This CDR3 has 14 amino acids. V trimming: 7 bases; J trimming: 7 bases; junction bases outside the gene matches: 7. The germline CDR1 and CDR2 sequences are LNHDA and SQIVND (reference sequence). The receptor was derived from an elderly man with esophageal cancer. The input for sequencing was peripheral blood, taken from a patient treated with proton-based radiotherapy. The rearrangement links TRBV19 to TRBJ2-7, with 13 bases aligning to TRBD2. CDR3 protein: CASTRTSGSVEQYF. For the CDR3, the DNA is TGTGCCAGTACCCGGACTAGCGGGAGTGTAGAGCAGTACTTC.